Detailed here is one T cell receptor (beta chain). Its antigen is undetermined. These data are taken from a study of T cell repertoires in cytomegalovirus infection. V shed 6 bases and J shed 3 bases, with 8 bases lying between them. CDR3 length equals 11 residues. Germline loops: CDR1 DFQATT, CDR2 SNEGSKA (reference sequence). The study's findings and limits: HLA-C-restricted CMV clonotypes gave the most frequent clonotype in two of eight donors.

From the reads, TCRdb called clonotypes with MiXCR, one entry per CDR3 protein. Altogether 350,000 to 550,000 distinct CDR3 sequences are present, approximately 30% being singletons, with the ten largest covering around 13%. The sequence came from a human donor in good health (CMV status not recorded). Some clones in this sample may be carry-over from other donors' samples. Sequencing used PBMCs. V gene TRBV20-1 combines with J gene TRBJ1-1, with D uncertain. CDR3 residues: CSAGLYTEAFF. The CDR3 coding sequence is TGCAGTGCCGGACTGTACACTGAAGCTTTCTTT.